This TCR beta chain came from a study of T cells after yellow fever vaccination. Study-level background: It was SMART-Seq v4 Ultra Low Input that prepared the fractions with low cell numbers. Broader study findings: Post-booster repertoires contained most primary-vaccination clones again (about 95% CD4, over 70% CD8). A weaker secondary response peaked on day 5, the primary on day 15.

In making TCR cDNA, 5'RACE template switching added a universal primer site and UMIs to it. TCRdb ran MiXCR on the 5' RACE reads and lists one entry per CDR3 protein. The data contain 500,000 to 700,000 distinct CDR3 sequences, less than 20% of them singletons. This clonotype occurred a few times. Its antigen is undetermined. This TCR derives from a man aged 25 to 45 who received the YFV17D yellow fever vaccine. Sequenced material: PBMCs, taken 15 days after the yellow fever booster vaccination.

CDR3 DNA sequence: TGTGCCAGCAAAAACAGTGGTAACTATGGCTACACCTTC. It is translated as CASKNSGNYGYTF. The V call is TRBV6-1, the J call TRBJ1-2; D ambiguous. V was cut by 7 bases and J by 1 base, with 10 bases left in between. This CDR3 is 13 amino acids long. Germline CDR1 MNHNS, CDR2 SASEGT.